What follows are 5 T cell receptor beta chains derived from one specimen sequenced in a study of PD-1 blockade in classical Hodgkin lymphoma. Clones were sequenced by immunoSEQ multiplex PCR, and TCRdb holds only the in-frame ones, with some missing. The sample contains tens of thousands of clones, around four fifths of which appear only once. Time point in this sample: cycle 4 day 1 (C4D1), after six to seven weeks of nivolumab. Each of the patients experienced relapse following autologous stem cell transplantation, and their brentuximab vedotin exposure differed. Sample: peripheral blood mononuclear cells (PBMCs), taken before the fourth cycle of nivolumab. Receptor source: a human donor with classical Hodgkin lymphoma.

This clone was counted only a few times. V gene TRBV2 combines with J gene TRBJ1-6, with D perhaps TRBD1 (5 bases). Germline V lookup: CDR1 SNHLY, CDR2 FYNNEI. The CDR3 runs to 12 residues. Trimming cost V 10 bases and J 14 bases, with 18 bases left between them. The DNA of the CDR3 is TGTGCCACCTACAACCGACCGGGGGCCCTCCACTTT. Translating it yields CATYNRPGALHF.

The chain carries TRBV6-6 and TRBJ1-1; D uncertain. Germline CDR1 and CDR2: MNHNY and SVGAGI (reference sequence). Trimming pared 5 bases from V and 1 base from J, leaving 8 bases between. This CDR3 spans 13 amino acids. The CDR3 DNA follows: TGTGCCAGCAGTGTTGCTACGAACACTGAAGCTTTCTTT. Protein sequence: CASSVATNTEAFF.

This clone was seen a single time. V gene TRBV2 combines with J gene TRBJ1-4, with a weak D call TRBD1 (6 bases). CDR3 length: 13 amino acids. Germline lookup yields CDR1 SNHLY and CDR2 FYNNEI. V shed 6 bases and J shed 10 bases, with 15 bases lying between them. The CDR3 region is CASRQGTYVKLFF. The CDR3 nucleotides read TGTGCCAGCAGGCAGGGGACCTACGTAAAACTGTTTTTT.

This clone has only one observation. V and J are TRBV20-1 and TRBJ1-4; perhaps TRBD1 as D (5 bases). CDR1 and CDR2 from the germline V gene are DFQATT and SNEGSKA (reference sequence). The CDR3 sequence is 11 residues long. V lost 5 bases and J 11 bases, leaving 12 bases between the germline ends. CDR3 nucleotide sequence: TGCAGTGCTTTGGTGGGGACGAAACTGTTTTTT. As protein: CSALVGTKLFF.

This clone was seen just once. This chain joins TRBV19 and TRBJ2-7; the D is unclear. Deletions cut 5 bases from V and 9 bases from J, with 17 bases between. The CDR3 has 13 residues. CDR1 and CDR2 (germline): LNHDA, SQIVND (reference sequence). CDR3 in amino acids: CASSPSGRLGQYF. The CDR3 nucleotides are TGTGCCAGTAGTCCTTCAGGACGCCTAGGGCAGTACTTC.